The rows below give T cell receptor beta chains drawn from one sample of a study of T cells after yellow fever vaccination. A single record per CDR3 protein comes from TCRdb applying MiXCR to the 5' RACE reads. There are about 240,000 distinct CDR3 sequences in the sample; approximately 3.8% occur only once, and about a fifth lies in the top ten. This material consisted of PBMCs, taken 15 days after the yellow fever booster vaccination. The receptors originated from a man aged 18 to 35 who received the YFV17D yellow fever vaccine. The CDR3 runs from the conserved cysteine through the conserved F or W. D genes are given only for firm matches. For some rows the clone size is stated as once, few or many, or as a class when expanded; others skip it.

>TRBV7-3|NA|NA|TRBJ1-2
CASSLLVRQGYTF
TGTGCCAGCAGCTTATTGGTACGACAAGGCTACACCTTC
>TRBV29-1|NA|many|TRBJ1-5
CSVGEDSNQPQHF
TGCAGCGTTGGGGAGGATAGCAATCAGCCCCAGCATTTT
>TRBV7-9|TRBD1|many|TRBJ2-1
CASSLFPRGQYNEQFF
TGTGCCAGCAGCTTATTTCCCAGGGGGCAGTACAATGAGCAGTTCTTC
>TRBV5-4|NA|NA|TRBJ2-1
CASSRGTAKSSYNEQFF
TGTGCCAGCAGCCGGGGGACAGCCAAGAGCTCCTACAATGAGCAGTTCTTC
>TRBV29-1|NA|many|TRBJ1-1
CSVIPGRGTEAFF
TGCAGCGTTATCCCGGGGCGCGGCACTGAAGCTTTCTTT
>TRBV7-2|NA|many|TRBJ1-6
CASNGMGGSPLHF
TGTGCCAGCAACGGGATGGGGGGTTCACCCCTCCACTTT
>TRBV7-6|NA|many|TRBJ1-2
CASSLNVGSPYGYTF
TGTGCCAGCAGCTTAAATGTAGGCAGCCCCTATGGCTACACCTTC
>TRBV2|TRBD1|many|TRBJ1-2
CASSYDRGGGYTF
TGTGCCAGCAGTTATGACAGGGGAGGAGGCTACACCTTC
>TRBV4-2|NA|many|TRBJ2-6
CASSQHTGTGANVLTF
TGTGCCAGCAGCCAACACACAGGGACCGGGGCCAACGTCCTGACTTTC
>TRBV5-5|NA|many|TRBJ2-5
CASSLDGEETQYF
TGTGCCAGCAGCTTGGACGGGGAAGAGACCCAGTACTTC
>TRBV6-2/TRBV6-3|TRBD1|many|TRBJ2-1
CASRDLQGKAYNEQFF
TGTGCCAGCAGGGATCTACAGGGGAAAGCCTACAATGAGCAGTTCTTC
>TRBV12-3/TRBV12-4|NA|many|TRBJ1-5
CASSWGMGNQPQHF
TGTGCCAGCAGCTGGGGGATGGGCAATCAGCCCCAGCATTTT
>TRBV7-2|NA|many|TRBJ2-7
CASSLVRHHEQYF
TGTGCCAGCAGCTTAGTAAGGCACCACGAGCAGTACTTC
>TRBV5-1|NA|many|TRBJ1-1
CASSLGTEAFF
TGCGCCAGCAGCTTAGGCACTGAAGCTTTCTTT
>TRBV12-3/TRBV12-4|TRBD1|many|TRBJ2-1
CASNGQADNEQFF
TGTGCCAGCAACGGACAGGCGGACAATGAGCAGTTCTTC
>TRBV10-2|NA|many|TRBJ2-3
CASLVADTQYF
TGCGCCAGCCTGGTTGCTGATACGCAGTATTTT
>TRBV7-9|NA|NA|TRBJ1-6
CASSARASGKRSYNSPLHF
TGTGCCAGCAGCGCTAGGGCCTCAGGGAAGAGGTCCTATAATTCACCCCTCCACTTT
>TRBV5-6|NA|NA|TRBJ1-3
CASSLRPHSSGNTIYF
TGTGCCAGCAGCTTGAGACCGCACTCCTCTGGAAACACCATATATTTT
>TRBV20-1|NA|many|TRBJ1-1
CSAIPAGSRAEAFF
TGCAGTGCTATTCCCGCGGGAAGTAGGGCTGAAGCTTTCTTT
>TRBV7-2|NA|many|TRBJ2-7
CASSLGSRGTSEQYF
TGTGCCAGCAGCTTAGGAAGCCGGGGTACTTCGGAGCAGTACTTC
>TRBV20-1|TRBD1|many|TRBJ2-5
CSAGQGSKETQYF
TGCAGTGCTGGACAGGGCTCTAAAGAGACCCAGTACTTC
>TRBV20-1|TRBD2|many|TRBJ2-3
CSAGGVGADTQYF
TGCAGTGCCGGGGGGGTGGGGGCAGATACGCAGTATTTT
>TRBV3-1|NA|NA|TRBJ2-6
CASSRGLDSGANVLTF
TGTGCCAGCAGCCGGGGGCTAGACTCTGGGGCCAACGTCCTGACTTTC
>TRBV4-2|TRBD1|many|TRBJ2-2
CASSLARTGDGELFF
TGTGCCAGCAGCCTCGCCCGGACAGGGGACGGGGAGCTGTTTTTT
>TRBV10-3|NA|many|TRBJ1-1
CAISQTPSGTEAFF
TGTGCCATAAGTCAGACCCCGTCAGGCACTGAAGCTTTCTTT
>TRBV4-2|NA|many|TRBJ1-3
CASSQGVSSGNTIYF
TGTGCCAGCAGCCAAGGCGTGAGCTCTGGAAACACCATATATTTT
>TRBV24-1|TRBD1|many|TRBJ2-2
CATSDPGTGDSGELFF
TGTGCCACCAGTGACCCCGGGACAGGGGATTCCGGGGAGCTGTTTTTT
>TRBV5-1|TRBD2|many|TRBJ2-7
CASSRTSVSSYEQYF
TGCGCCAGCAGCCGGACTAGCGTTTCTTCCTACGAGCAGTACTTC
>TRBV20-1|TRBD1|NA|TRBJ2-3
CSAAENRGVDTQYF
TGCAGTGCGGCCGAGAACAGGGGAGTAGATACGCAGTATTTT
>TRBV2|NA|medium-sized|TRBJ2-3
CASSEVPGWDTQYF
TGTGCCAGCAGTGAAGTGCCAGGATGGGATACGCAGTATTTT
>TRBV12-3/TRBV12-4|TRBD1|many|TRBJ1-2
CASSSRDSYYGYTF
TGTGCCAGCAGTTCCCGGGACAGCTACTATGGCTACACCTTC
>TRBV6-5|NA|many|TRBJ2-7
CASSPGARVGYEQYF
TGTGCCAGCAGTCCGGGGGCTAGAGTCGGCTACGAGCAGTACTTC
>TRBV5-1|NA|many|TRBJ2-5
CASSLLTGHSNGETQYF
TGCGCCAGCAGCCTACTTACGGGACACTCGAACGGGGAGACCCAGTACTTC
>TRBV7-2|NA|many|TRBJ1-6
CASSPDTLPPLHF
TGTGCCAGCAGCCCGGACACTCTACCACCCCTCCACTTT
>TRBV27|NA|many|TRBJ1-2
CASSLTSSYTF
TGTGCCAGCAGTTTAACCTCCTCCTACACCTTC
>TRBV27|NA|many|TRBJ1-5
CASSRGGPNQPQHF
TGTGCCAGCAGTAGGGGGGGTCCCAATCAGCCCCAGCATTTT
>TRBV7-2|NA|many|TRBJ2-3
CASSPGGRGGTDTQYF
TGTGCCAGCAGCCCAGGCGGTCGCGGGGGCACAGATACGCAGTATTTT
>TRBV27|TRBD1|many|TRBJ2-7
CASSFLDREYEQYF
TGTGCCAGCAGTTTCTTGGACAGGGAGTACGAGCAGTACTTC
>TRBV6-2/TRBV6-3|NA|many|TRBJ2-1
CASSSNGNEQFF
TGTGCCAGCAGTTCCAACGGGAATGAGCAGTTCTTC
>TRBV7-9|NA|many|TRBJ2-1
CAMRGNSYEQFF
TGTGCCATGAGGGGCAACTCCTATGAGCAGTTCTTC
>TRBV10-2|TRBD2|many|TRBJ2-1
CARSSGGDPRYNEQFF
TGCGCCAGGTCCAGCGGGGGCGATCCTCGATACAATGAGCAGTTCTTC
>TRBV7-2|TRBD2|many|TRBJ2-5
CASSFTSDGTQYF
TGTGCCAGCAGCTTCACTAGCGACGGGACCCAGTACTTC
>TRBV7-9|TRBD1|few|TRBJ2-1
CASSLRSGQGINEQFF
TGTGCCAGCAGCTTAAGGTCGGGACAGGGAATCAATGAGCAGTTCTTC
>TRBV2|NA|many|TRBJ2-3
CASSEATGFTDTQYF
TGTGCCAGCAGTGAAGCTACAGGGTTCACAGATACGCAGTATTTT
>TRBV2|NA|many|TRBJ2-3
CASLPLSFGTDTQYF
TGTGCCAGCCTACCGTTATCGTTCGGCACAGATACGCAGTATTTT
>TRBV7-9|NA|few|TRBJ2-4
CASSHPPSPIGNRSLAKNIQYF
TGTGCCAGCAGCCACCCACCCAGCCCGATCGGGAACCGTTCCCTTGCCAAAAACATTCAGTACTTC
>TRBV20-1|NA|many|TRBJ2-6
CSAPRVSGANVLTF
TGCAGTGCTCCTCGGGTGTCTGGGGCCAACGTCCTGACTTTC
>TRBV20-1|TRBD2|many|TRBJ2-1
CSAGISGGAFNEQFF
TGCAGTGCTGGCATCAGCGGGGGGGCTTTTAACGAGCAGTTCTTC
>TRBV5-1|NA|many|TRBJ2-2
CASSLTLTYTGELFF
TGCGCCAGCAGCTTGACACTTACTTACACCGGGGAGCTGTTTTTT